This TCR beta chain emerged from a study of shared clonotypes between healthy human individuals. About the study: A couple of women and a few men aged 18 to 49 made up the donors.

This CDR3 contains 15 residues. Germline values: CDR1 WNHNN, CDR2 SYGVQD (reference sequence). The V end was cut by 3 bases, the J end by 0 bases, with 8 bases between. On this clone itself: Its antigen is currently unknown. Within the sample, other DNA sequences also encode this same CDR3.

The study, taken as a whole, reports: Estimated richness values were generally larger in naive subsets than in memory subsets. Clonotypes shared by all four sorted-subset donors had higher generation probabilities than non-shared clonotypes.

Clones were sequenced by immunoSEQ multiplex PCR, and TCRdb holds only the in-frame ones, with some missing. The table lists 950,000 to 1,100,000 clones, roughly 70% of them singletons, with around 1.4% in the top ten. All the donors were Caucasian adults who lived in Nashville, Tennessee. The TCR was taken from a man between 18 and 35 years old in good health. The chain uses TRBV10-1 and TRBJ2-2; D not resolved. The specimen was memory CD4+ T cells sorted from blood. Subset noted: CD45RA-negative fraction. CDR3 amino acids: CASSEGSANTGELFF. The CDR3 DNA sequence: TGCGCCAGCAGTGAAGGAAGCGCGAACACCGGGGAGCTGTTTTTT.